One and the same sample provided the 10 T cell receptor beta chains below, sequenced in a study of early T cells in non-severe SARS-CoV-2 infection. TCRdb reprocessed the 5' RACE reads via MiXCR and lists one record per CDR3 protein. The table shows around 61,000 distinct CDR3 sequences, with roughly 15% occurring only once. The sample here was whole blood, taken at baseline. Source of these receptors: an adult who was a healthcare worker with PCR-confirmed SARS-CoV-2 infection or an uninfected control (not recorded which).

Relative to its sample, this clonotype is medium-sized (0.01 to 0.1%). V and J are TRBV6-2 or TRBV6-3 and TRBJ2-1; D possibly corresponds to TRBD2 (6 bases). Per the germline V gene, CDR1 is MNHEY and CDR2 is SVGEGT. The ends were cut back, 8 bases at V and 7 bases at J, with 24 bases in the middle. The CDR3 sequence is 16 residues long. CDR3 amino acids: CASWGVGRGQGNEQFF. The CDR3, as DNA: TGTGCCAGCTGGGGGGTGGGTAGGGGCCAAGGAAATGAGCAGTTCTTC.

In its sample, this clonotype was seen a few times. The V call is TRBV18, the J call TRBJ2-1, with 8 bases identical to TRBD2. Trimming took 2 bases from V and 6 from J; bases not matched to a gene: 3. In germline, CDR1 is KGHSH, CDR2 LQKENI. The CDR3 totals 14 residues. CDR3 coding DNA: TGTGCCAGCTCACCAGTCCGGGGGGGCAATGAGCAGTTCTTC. The encoded protein is CASSPVRGGNEQFF.

This clonotype was observed a single time. V is TRBV27 and J is TRBJ2-7; 8 nucleotides line up with TRBD1. The ends lost 5 bases at V and 0 bases at J; junction bases unmatched: 12. The CDR3 has 17 amino acids. Germline V CDR1 and CDR2: MNHEY, SMNVEV (reference sequence). The CDR3 nucleotides read TGTGCCAGCAGTCAGACTGCCGGGACAGGACACTCCTACGAGCAGTACTTC. This translates into CASSQTAGTGHSYEQYF.

This clonotype has only a few counts. The chain is built from TRBV12-3 or TRBV12-4 and TRBJ1-2; 7 bases are shared with TRBD1. V lost 3 bases, J lost 6 bases, and 7 bases stayed unmatched. The CDR3 has 14 amino acids. This CDR3 reads CASSFLGQTNGYTF. CDR3 bases: TGTGCCAGCAGTTTCCTGGGACAGACAAATGGCTACACCTTC.

This clonotype was seen a handful of times. The rearrangement links TRBV28 to TRBJ1-6; TRBD1 matches at 7 bases. CDR1 is MDHEN and CDR2 is SYDVKM in the germline V gene. The length of the CDR3 is 14 residues. The ends lost 3 bases at V and 6 bases at J; junction bases unmatched: 2. The chain's CDR3 is CASSFRQGNSPLHF. The CDR3 DNA follows: TGTGCCAGCAGTTTCAGACAGGGTAATTCACCCCTCCACTTT.

This clonotype showed up many times. The rearrangement links TRBV9 to TRBJ2-2; no definite D call. CDR1 is SGDLS, CDR2 YYNGEE, per germline. The CDR3 covers 16 residues. Trimming took off 0 bases at V and 5 bases at J, with 14 bases between the two ends. The CDR3 reads CASSVVGSSSTGELFF. The CDR3 DNA follows: TGTGCCAGCAGCGTAGTCGGCAGCAGTTCGACCGGGGAGCTGTTTTTT.

This clonotype showed up just a few times. The J gene is TRBJ2-3, the V gene TRBV7-2; D is unclear. The CDR3 loop spans 15 amino acids. Trimming cost V 3 bases and J 1 base, with 11 bases left between them. Germline V gives CDR1 SGHTA, CDR2 FQGNSA. CDR3 in amino acids: CASSFRKAGTDTQYF. The CDR3 DNA sequence: TGTGCCAGCAGCTTTCGGAAGGCCGGCACAGATACGCAGTATTTT.

Only a few counts were recorded for this clonotype. V and J are TRBV9 and TRBJ2-3, with 11 bases identical to TRBD2. V lost 4 bases and J lost 6; bases outside the gene matches: 7. The CDR3 totals 15 residues. Germline-derived CDR1 and CDR2 are SGDLS and YYNGEE. CDR3 residues: CASSILAGGIDTQYF. The CDR3, as DNA: TGTGCCAGCAGCATTCTAGCGGGGGGCATTGATACGCAGTATTTT.

This clonotype was seen a few times. The chain couples TRBV25-1 to TRBJ1-1; 11 bases are a match to TRBD1. Germline V CDR1 and CDR2: MGHDK, SYGVNS. This CDR3 contains 15 residues. V lost 8 bases to trimming and J lost 0 bases; unmatched junction nucleotides: 5. CDR3 sequence (DNA): TGTGCCAGCCGGACAGGGGGCTTCATGAACACTGAAGCTTTCTTT. Translated: CASRTGGFMNTEAFF.

V and J are TRBV20-1 and TRBJ2-7, with a possible D match to TRBD2 (6 bases). The CDR3 spans 14 residues. Germline V CDR1 and CDR2: DFQATT, SNEGSKA (reference sequence). The V and J ends lost 1 base and 3 bases respectively, with 13 bases between them. The CDR3: CSARGPEGIYEQYF. The CDR3 DNA follows: TGCAGTGCTAGAGGCCCGGAGGGGATCTACGAGCAGTACTTC.